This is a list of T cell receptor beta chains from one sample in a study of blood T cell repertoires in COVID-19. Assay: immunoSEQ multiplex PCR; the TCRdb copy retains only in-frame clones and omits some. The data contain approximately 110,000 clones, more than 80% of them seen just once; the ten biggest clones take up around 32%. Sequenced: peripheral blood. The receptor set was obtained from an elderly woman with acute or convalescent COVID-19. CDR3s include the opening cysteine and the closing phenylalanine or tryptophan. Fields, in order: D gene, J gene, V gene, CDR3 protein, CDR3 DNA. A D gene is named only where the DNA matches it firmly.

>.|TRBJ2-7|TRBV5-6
CASGLQTGEQYF
TGTGCCAGCGGCCTACAAACGGGCGAGCAGTACTTC
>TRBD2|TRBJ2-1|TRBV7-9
CASSGGGAGSYNEQFF
TGTGCCAGCAGCGGCGGGGGGGCCGGCTCCTACAATGAGCAGTTCTTC
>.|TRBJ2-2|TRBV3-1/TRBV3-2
CASSQASGVAGELFF
TGTGCCAGCAGCCAAGCCTCAGGGGTGGCCGGGGAGCTGTTTTTT
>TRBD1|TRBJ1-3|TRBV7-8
CASSLGAGGVNTIYF
TGTGCCAGCAGCTTAGGGGCAGGGGGCGTAAACACCATATATTTT
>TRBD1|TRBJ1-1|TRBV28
CASSLGDRNTEAFF
TGTGCCAGCAGTTTAGGGGACAGGAACACTGAAGCTTTCTTT
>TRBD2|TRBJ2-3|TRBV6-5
CASSWGTSGGLDTQYF
TGTGCCAGCAGTTGGGGAACTAGCGGGGGGTTAGATACGCAGTATTTT
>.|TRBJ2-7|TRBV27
CASSFRFGGGGEQYF
TGTGCCAGCAGTTTCAGGTTTGGAGGGGGCGGAGAGCAGTACTTC
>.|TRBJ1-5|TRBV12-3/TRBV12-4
CASSKGGRTQHF
TGTGCCAGCAGCAAAGGTGGGAGGACCCAGCATTTT
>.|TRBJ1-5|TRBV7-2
CASSLEDTRGPQHF
TGTGCCAGCAGCTTAGAAGACACCCGGGGGCCCCAGCATTTT
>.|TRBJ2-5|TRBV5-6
CASSQLAPGTQYF
TGTGCCAGCAGCCAGCTAGCCCCGGGGACCCAGTACTTC
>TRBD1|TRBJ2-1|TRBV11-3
CASSDRDRGYNEQFF
TGTGCCAGCAGCGACCGGGACAGGGGTTACAATGAGCAGTTCTTC